This record covers a single TCR beta chain. Its antigen is not identified. This table comes from immunoSEQ multiplex PCR, and its TCRdb copy is limited to in-frame clones, with some not included. The profile shows roughly 97,000 clones, about 94% of them singletons. This CDR3 is built from 16 residues. V lost 7 bases and J 3 bases, leaving 19 bases between the germline ends. The germline gives CDR1 MNHEY, CDR2 SMNVEV (reference sequence). The data are from a study of T cell responses to AZD1222 COVID-19 vaccine. Study-wide findings and caveats: After two AZD1222 doses, spike-specific TCR breadth and depth rose versus day 0.

The TCR was taken from an adult in good health. The rearrangement links TRBV27 to TRBJ2-1; possibly TRBD2 for D (6 bases). The input for sequencing was peripheral blood, taken on day 0 of AZD1222 vaccination. The CDR3 loop reads CASTPHLGGIYNEQFF. CDR3 bases: TGTGCCAGCACCCCGCATCTTGGCGGGATCTACAATGAGCAGTTCTTC.